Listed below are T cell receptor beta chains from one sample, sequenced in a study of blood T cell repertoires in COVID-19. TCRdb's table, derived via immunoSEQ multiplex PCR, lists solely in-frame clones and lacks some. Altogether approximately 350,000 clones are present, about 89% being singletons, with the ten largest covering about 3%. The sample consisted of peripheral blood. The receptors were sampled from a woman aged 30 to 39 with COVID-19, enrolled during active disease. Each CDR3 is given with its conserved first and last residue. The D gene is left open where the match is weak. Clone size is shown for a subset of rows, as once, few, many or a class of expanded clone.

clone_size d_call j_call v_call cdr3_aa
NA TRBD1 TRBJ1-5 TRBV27 CASSPQGVGNQPQHF
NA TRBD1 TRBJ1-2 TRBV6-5 CASSSGTGSLGYTF
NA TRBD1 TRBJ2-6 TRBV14 CAKYRGRGAGANVLTF
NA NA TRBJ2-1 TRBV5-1 CASSPRVGSSYNEQFF
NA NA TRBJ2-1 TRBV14 CASSQVTVYNEQFF
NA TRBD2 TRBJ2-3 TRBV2 CASSPLPSGGATDTQYF
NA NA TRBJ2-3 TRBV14 CASSPYRGGTTDTQYF
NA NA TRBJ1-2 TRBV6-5 CASSYAATGNYGYTF
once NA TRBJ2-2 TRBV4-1 CASSQGANTGELFF
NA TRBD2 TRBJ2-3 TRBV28 CASRIAGDTDTQYF
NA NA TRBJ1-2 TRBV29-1 CSVEFFETEIDGYTF
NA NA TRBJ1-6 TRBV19 CASSSTVKSYNSPLHF
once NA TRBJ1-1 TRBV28 CASTEIDMNTEAFF
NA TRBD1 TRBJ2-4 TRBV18 CASSSGQGLAKNIQYF
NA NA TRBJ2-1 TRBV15 CATSSKSGSYYNEQFF
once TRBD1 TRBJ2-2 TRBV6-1 CASSAELQFRGLGGELFF
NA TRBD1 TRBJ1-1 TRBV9 CASSVGTGTEAFF
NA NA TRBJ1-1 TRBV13 CASSLARMNTEAFF
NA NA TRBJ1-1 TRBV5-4 CASSSVVSGNTEAFF
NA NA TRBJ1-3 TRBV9 CASSVEGVGNTIYF
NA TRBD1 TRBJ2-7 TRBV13 CASSQQPGGPYEQYF
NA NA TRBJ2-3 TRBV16 CASSQTSTRTDTQYF
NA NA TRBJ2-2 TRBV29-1 CSVGGGITGELFF
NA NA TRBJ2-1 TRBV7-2 CASSSGNEQFF
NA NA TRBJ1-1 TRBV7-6 CASSLVAGLAAEAFF
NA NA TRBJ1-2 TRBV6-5 CASSPALLKSYGYTF
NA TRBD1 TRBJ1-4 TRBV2 CASFTGGAQDEKLFF
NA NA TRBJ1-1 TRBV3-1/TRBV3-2 CASSHLEPRPRILNTEAFF
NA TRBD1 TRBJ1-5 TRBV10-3 CAISESNRGSNQPQHF
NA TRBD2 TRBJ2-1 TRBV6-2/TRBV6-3 CASSHRTSGRAVAYEQFF
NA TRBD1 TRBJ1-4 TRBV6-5 CASSYSTGGGEKLFF
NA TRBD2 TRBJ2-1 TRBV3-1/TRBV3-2 CASSQILAGTILEQFF
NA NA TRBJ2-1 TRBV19 CASSMVDRRGPEQFF
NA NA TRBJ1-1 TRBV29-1 CSVDTGGAAEAFF
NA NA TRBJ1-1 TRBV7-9 CASSSGQRREAFF
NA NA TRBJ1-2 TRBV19 CASSIVRRSGRDGYTF
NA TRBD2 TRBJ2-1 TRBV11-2 CASSLGGGSHNEQFF
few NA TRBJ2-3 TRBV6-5 CASRRLDTQYF
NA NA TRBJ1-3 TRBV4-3 CASSQEVGAGNTIYF
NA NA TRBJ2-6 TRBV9 CASSEDSASGANVLTF
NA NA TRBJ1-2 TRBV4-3 CASSQDYRNYGYTF
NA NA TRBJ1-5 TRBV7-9 CASSAATGLGDYSNQPQHF
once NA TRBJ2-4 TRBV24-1 CATSGREAKNIQYF
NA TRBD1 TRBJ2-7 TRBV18 CASSPRDRDYEQYF
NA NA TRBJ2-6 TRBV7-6 CASSYSGLFGANVLTF
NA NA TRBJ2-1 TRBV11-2 CASSSRLDLVF
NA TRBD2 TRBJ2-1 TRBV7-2 CASSRSGGTSYNEQFF
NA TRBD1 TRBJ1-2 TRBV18 CASSPQVDRGYGYTF
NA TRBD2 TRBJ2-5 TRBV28 CASSPRGVVIETQYF
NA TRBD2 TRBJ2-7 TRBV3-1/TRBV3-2 CASSQEGTTLEQYF
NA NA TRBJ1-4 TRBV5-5 CASSLVPGGSNEKLFF
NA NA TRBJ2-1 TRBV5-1 CASSLMTDSSYNEQFF
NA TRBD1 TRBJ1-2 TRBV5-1 CASSRDGTGTINYGYTF
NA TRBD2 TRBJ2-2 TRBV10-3 CAISRVTSGANTGELFF
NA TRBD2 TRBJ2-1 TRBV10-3 CAISRTSGSLDEQFF